The text below deals with one T cell receptor beta chain. Assignments of participants to cohorts depended upon their own reported clinical history. This entry is derived from a study of blood T cell repertoires in COVID-19. The repertoire was sequenced with immunoSEQ multiplex PCR; TCRdb's copy has only in-frame clones and lacks some. The repertoire holds a few hundred thousand clones, with 89% as singletons. With 3 bases removed from V and 0 bases from J, the gap between germline ends came to 6 bases. Looked up from germline, CDR1 is WNHNN and CDR2 is SYGVQD (reference sequence). The length of the CDR3 is 14 residues.

Sequencing used PBMCs or T cells enriched from blood (not recorded which). This sequence joins TRBV10-1 and TRBJ2-1; D is unresolved. This sequence originates from a young woman who had recovered from COVID-19. CDR3 sequence: CASSEASSYNEQFF. As DNA, the CDR3 is TGCGCCAGCAGTGAAGCGAGCTCCTACAATGAGCAGTTCTTC.